Presented here are 28 T cell receptor beta chains from one specimen sequenced in a study of neurological immune-mediated disorders. From the 5' RACE reads, TCRdb called clonotypes with MiXCR, one entry per CDR3 protein. The profile covers 50,000 to 70,000 distinct CDR3 sequences, with approximately 12% appearing a single time and approximately 11% taken by the ten largest. The sample comprised PBMCs. These receptors came from a woman aged 60 to 75 with HTLV-1-associated myelopathy (HAM/TSP).

Concerning this clonotype: A much larger clone lies a single base off, so this may be a read error. The genes are TRBV12-3 or TRBV12-4 and TRBJ2-3; D is perhaps TRBD2 (7 bases). The CDR3 is 13 amino acids. V dropped 8 bases and J dropped 6 bases, with 15 bases sitting between them. The CDR3 protein is CASWASGGDTQYF. For the CDR3, the DNA is TGTGCCAGCTGGGCTTCGGGGGGCGATACGCAGTATTTT.

The rearrangement links TRBV5-1 to TRBJ1-1; possible D gene TRBD1, 5 bases. The CDR3 loop spans 12 amino acids. Germline CDR1 SGHRS, CDR2 YFSETQ. DNA of the CDR3: TGCGCAAGAAGGGGCGACGGGACTGAAGCTTTCTTT. Translation gives CARRGDGTEAFF.

The table lists this clonotype with many counts. The rearrangement links TRBV5-6 to TRBJ1-6; no firm D call. V was shortened by 0 bases and J by 6 bases, with 10 bases between the two germline ends. Per germline, CDR1 SGHDT and CDR2 YYEEEE. The CDR3 runs 15 residues. CDR3 region: CASSLGVVGNSPLHF. DNA of the CDR3: TGTGCCAGCAGCTTGGGGGTGGTGGGTAATTCACCCCTCCACTTT.

This clonotype was counted many times. The chain has TRBV5-1 and TRBJ2-7, with D possibly being TRBD1 or TRBD2 (6 bases each). Germline V gene data show CDR1 as SGHRS and CDR2 as YFSETQ. The V and J ends lost 3 bases and 2 bases respectively, with 12 bases between them. The CDR3 sequence is 14 residues long. The CDR3 coding sequence is TGCGCCAGCAGCTCTGAGGGGGGAACCTACGAGCAGTACTTC. It specifies CASSSEGGTYEQYF.

This clonotype was picked up a small number of times. This chain links TRBV7-2 with TRBJ2-2; unclear D gene. Germline V gene data show CDR1 as SGHTA and CDR2 as FQGNSA. V lost 2 bases, J lost 3 bases, and 13 bases lay in between. The CDR3 length is 16 residues. The CDR3 DNA sequence: TGTGCCAGCAGCTTAAAGGGCAGAAAGTACACCGGGGAGCTGTTTTTT. Protein product: CASSLKGRKYTGELFF. Filled out from reference TRBV7-2 and TRBJ2-2, the complete variable domain reads GAGVSQSPSNKVTEKGKDVELRCDPISGHTALYWYRQSLGQGLEFLIYFQGNSAPDKSGLPSDRFSAERTGGSVSTLTIQRTQQEDSAVYLCASSLKGRKYTGELFFGEGSRLTVL.

This clonotype was counted ten times or more. The chain uses TRBV5-1 and TRBJ2-3; no firm D call. The germline V gene has CDR1 SGHRS and CDR2 YFSETQ. The CDR3 length is 14 residues. V lost 0 bases, J lost 4 bases, and 9 bases lay in between. The CDR3 region has the DNA TGCGCCAGCAGCTTGGGGCTAGGAGCAGATACGCAGTATTTT. It yields the protein CASSLGLGADTQYF.

This clonotype was recorded at least ten times. The V call is TRBV24-1, the J call TRBJ2-5, with TRBD2 identical over 9 bases. This CDR3 has 16 residues. Germline loops: CDR1 KGHDR, CDR2 SFDVKD. Trimming at V came to 1 base and at J to 2 bases, leaving 4 bases not matched to a gene. The DNA of the CDR3 is TGTGCCACCAGTGATTTACTGACTAGCGGACAAGAGACCCAGTACTTC. It specifies CATSDLLTSGQETQYF.

Note on this clonotype: A much larger clone is a single base away; this may be a read error. The V call is TRBV7-2, the J call TRBJ1-5; a weak D match, TRBD1 (5 bases). The germline V gene encodes CDR1 SGHTA and CDR2 FQGNSA. V was shortened by 6 bases and J by 5 bases, with 14 bases between the two germline ends. The CDR3 is 14 amino acids. In DNA form, the CDR3 reads TGTGCCAGCAGTTTCGACAAGGGGCATCAGCCCCAGCATTTT. Translating it yields CASSFDKGHQPQHF. The full variable domain, rest sourced from reference TRBV7-2 and TRBJ1-5, is GAGVSQSPSNKVTEKGKDVELRCDPISGHTALYWYRQSLGQGLEFLIYFQGNSAPDKSGLPSDRFSAERTGGSVSTLTIQRTQQEDSAVYLCASSFDKGHQPQHFGDGTRLSIL.

This clonotype has ten or more counts. The CDR3 sequence is CASSIQQGTDYEQYF. The CDR3 nucleotides are TGTGCCAGCAGCATACAACAGGGGACAGACTACGAGCAGTACTTC. This chain uses TRBV5-5 with TRBJ2-7, with 7 nucleotides matching TRBD1. The length of the CDR3 is 15 residues. Losses at the gene ends were 4 bases for V and 3 bases for J; bases not matched to a gene: 10. Germline V CDR1 and CDR2: SGHKS, YYEKEE (reference sequence).

This clonotype was counted many times. V is TRBV12-3 or TRBV12-4 and J is TRBJ1-1; the D gene is possibly TRBD1 (5 bases). V gave up 5 bases and J gave up 3 bases, with 10 bases separating them. The CDR3 extends over 13 amino acids. CDR3 in amino acids: CASSNGGDTEAFF. In DNA form, the CDR3 reads TGTGCCAGCAGTAACGGGGGGGACACTGAAGCTTTCTTT.

On this clonotype: An end of the junction differs from the germline gene, which may be a read error. This chain links TRBV20-1 with TRBJ1-2, with D tentatively TRBD1 (5 bases). In germline, CDR1 is DFQATT, CDR2 SNEGSKA (reference sequence). This CDR3 contains 11 residues. DNA for the CDR3: TGCAGTCCCCAGGGCGGCGATGGCTACAACTTC. Protein: CSPQGGDGYNF.

This clonotype came up many times. J is TRBJ1-2 and V is TRBV5-1; D unresolved. Trimming left V 0 bases short and J 1 base short, with 7 bases between. CDR1 SGHRS and CDR2 YFSETQ come from the germline V gene. CDR3 length: 14 residues. The CDR3 loop reads CASSLEGFNYGYTF. In DNA form, the CDR3 reads TGCGCCAGCAGCTTGGAAGGATTTAACTATGGCTACACCTTC. Looking up the rest from reference TRBV5-1 and TRBJ1-2 gives the full variable domain: KAGVTQTPRYLIKTRGQQVTLSCSPISGHRSVSWYQQTPGQGLQFLFEYFSETQRNKGNFPGRFSGRQFSNSRSEMNVSTLELGDSALYLCASSLEGFNYGYTFGSGTRLTVV.

This clonotype was seen more than once but under ten times. The chain employs TRBV4-1 and TRBJ2-1, with no clear D. Germline V CDR1 and CDR2: MGHRA, YSYEKL. Trimming left V 0 bases short and J 7 bases short, with 10 bases between. The CDR3 sequence is 14 residues long. The DNA for the CDR3 is TGCGCCAGCAGCCAAGATATGAGAACGAATGAGCAGTTCTTC. Its translation: CASSQDMRTNEQFF.

Ten or more counts support this clonotype. The V call is TRBV4-2, the J call TRBJ2-2; 12 bases line up with TRBD2. The CDR3 contains 17 residues. Germline loops: CDR1 LGHNA, CDR2 YNFKEQ. Losses at the gene ends were 0 bases for V and 4 bases for J; bases not matched to a gene: 3. CDR3 region: CASSQEASGRVTGELFF. The CDR3 bases are TGTGCCAGCAGCCAAGAGGCTAGCGGGAGGGTCACCGGGGAGCTGTTTTTT.

This clonotype was seen at least ten times. The V and J genes are TRBV5-1 and TRBJ2-7; 9 positions match TRBD2. The CDR3 totals 15 residues. CDR1 is SGHRS, CDR2 YFSETQ, per germline. V lost 4 bases to trimming and J lost 5 bases; unmatched junction nucleotides: 10. CDR3 residues: CASSLPGLAHDEQYF. CDR3 DNA sequence: TGCGCCAGCAGCCTTCCGGGACTAGCTCACGACGAGCAGTACTTC.

This clonotype was seen repeatedly, ten times or more. The gene calls are TRBV3-1 and TRBJ1-2; TRBD1 aligns across 10 bases. The CDR3 is 17 residues long. V shed 0 bases, J shed 4 bases, and the junction held 8 bases outside the gene matches. Germline V lookup: CDR1 LGHDT, CDR2 YNNKEL (reference sequence). The CDR3: CASSQDRGTGAIYGYTF. CDR3 nucleotides: TGTGCCAGCAGCCAAGATAGGGGGACAGGGGCCATCTATGGCTACACCTTC. Looking up the rest from reference TRBV3-1 and TRBJ1-2 gives the full variable domain: DTAVSQTPKYLVTQMGNDKSIKCEQNLGHDTMYWYKQDSKKFLKIMFSYNNKELIINETVPNRFSPKSPDKAHLNLHINSLELGDSAVYFCASSQDRGTGAIYGYTFGSGTRLTVV.

This clonotype was counted only a few times. The chain combines TRBV21-1 with TRBJ2-2; TRBD2 is the table's D call, not checked against the DNA. TRBV21-1 is shown as a pseudogene. This CDR3 is built from 16 residues. In DNA, the CDR3 is TGTGCCAGCAGCACCCCGGGACTTCAAAACACCGGGGAGCTGTTTTTT. This translates into CASSTPGLQNTGELFF.

This clonotype was recorded many times. The V gene is TRBV28, the J gene TRBJ2-3; D possibly corresponds to TRBD2 (6 bases). The germline gives CDR1 MDHEN, CDR2 SYDVKM. The V end was cut by 3 bases, the J end by 5 bases, with 12 bases between. This CDR3 region has 14 residues. CDR3 in DNA: TGTGCCAGCAGTTTTGGAGGGGCTAGAGATACGCAGTATTTT. This sequence encodes CASSFGGARDTQYF. The variable domain in full, with the rest retrieved from reference TRBV28 and TRBJ2-3, is DVKVTQSSRYLVKRTGEKVFLECVQDMDHENMFWYRQDPGLGLRLIYFSYDVKMKEKGDIPEGYSVSREKKERFSLILESASTNQTSMYLCASSFGGARDTQYFGPGTRLTVL.

This clonotype appeared many times. The rearrangement joins TRBV12-5 to TRBJ2-7, with D perhaps given as TRBD1 or TRBD2 (5 bases each). The CDR3 runs 14 residues. Per germline, CDR1 LGHNT and CDR2 FRNRAP. V was clipped by 2 bases and J by 1 base, with 9 bases between them. The CDR3 sequence is CASGLSRESYEQYF. CDR3 DNA sequence: TGTGCTAGTGGTTTGAGCAGGGAGTCCTACGAGCAGTACTTC. The whole variable domain, filled in from reference TRBV12-5 and TRBJ2-7, reads DARVTQTPRHKVTEMGQEVTMRCQPILGHNTVFWYRQTMMQGLELLAYFRNRAPLDDSGMPKDRFSAEMPDATLATLKIQPSEPRDSAVYFCASGLSRESYEQYFGPGTRLTVT.

This clonotype has a single count. V gene TRBV7-6 combines with J gene TRBJ2-5; D remains unclear. Germline assignment: CDR1 SGHVS and CDR2 FNYEAQ. CDR3 length equals 11 residues. V was trimmed by 8 bases and J by 2 bases, leaving 6 bases between them. CDR3 region: CASGTQETQYF. The CDR3 DNA reads as TGTGCCAGCGGCACACAAGAGACCCAGTACTTC.

In this sample, this clonotype turned up many times. V and J are TRBV6-1 and TRBJ2-1; no reliable D call. This CDR3 region has 15 residues. V lost 4 bases and J 6 bases, leaving 16 bases between the germline ends. The germline CDR1 and CDR2 sequences are MNHNS and SASEGT. CDR3 bases: TGTGCCAGCAGTGGGAGTAACCTCGGCTTCAATGAGCAGTTCTTC. Translating gives CASSGSNLGFNEQFF.

This clonotype was observed many times. The chain combines TRBV29-1 with TRBJ1-2, with D perhaps TRBD1 (5 bases). Per the germline V gene, CDR1 is SQVTM and CDR2 is ANQGSEA. V was pared by 3 bases and J by 3 bases, with 8 bases between. The CDR3 is 12 amino acids. The CDR3 nucleotides read TGCAGCGTTGATCTGGGGGACTATGGCTACACCTTC. Protein: CSVDLGDYGYTF. Supplemented by reference TRBV29-1 and TRBJ1-2, the full variable domain reads SAVISQKPSRDICQRGTSLTIQCQVDSQVTMMFWYRQQPGQSLTLIATANQGSEATYESGFVIDKFPISRPNLTFSTLTVSNMSPEDSSIYLCSVDLGDYGYTFGSGTRLTVV.

This clonotype was seen ten or more times. The chain is built from TRBV2 and TRBJ2-2; 7 nucleotides line up with TRBD1. The V and J ends lost 7 bases and 6 bases, in that order; junction bases with no gene match: 5. Germline V gene lookup returns CDR1 SNHLY and CDR2 FYNNEI. CDR3 length: 13 residues. CDR3: CASTNRGAGELFF. The CDR3 region has the DNA TGTGCCAGCACAAACAGGGGCGCCGGGGAGCTGTTTTTT.

This clonotype was recorded at least ten times. The chain combines TRBV5-1 with TRBJ2-1, with TRBD2 matching 11 bases. V trimming: 4 bases; J trimming: 3 bases; junction bases outside the gene matches: 9. The CDR3 consists of 17 residues. Per germline, CDR1 SGHRS and CDR2 YFSETQ. The CDR3 protein is CASSPTVLAGGYNEQFF. The DNA for the CDR3 is TGCGCCAGCAGCCCGACCGTTCTAGCGGGAGGCTACAATGAGCAGTTCTTC.

The table lists this clonotype with many counts. The chain is built from TRBV5-1 and TRBJ2-3; the match to TRBD2 covers 12 bases. With V trimmed by 2 bases and J by 1 base, 5 bases remained unmatched. Germline CDR1 is SGHRS and CDR2 is YFSETQ. This CDR3 has 17 residues. The CDR3 region has the DNA TGCGCCAGCAGCTTTTTCCGACTAGCGGGAGGCACAGATACGCAGTATTTT. Translating it yields CASSFFRLAGGTDTQYF. The whole variable domain, remainder taken from reference TRBV5-1 and TRBJ2-3, is KAGVTQTPRYLIKTRGQQVTLSCSPISGHRSVSWYQQTPGQGLQFLFEYFSETQRNKGNFPGRFSGRQFSNSRSEMNVSTLELGDSALYLCASSFFRLAGGTDTQYFGPGTRLTVL.

Many counts were recorded for this clonotype. V and J are TRBV6-1 and TRBJ2-1; no reliable D call. Trimming pared 7 bases from V and 4 bases from J, leaving 8 bases between. This CDR3 has 12 residues. The V gene's germline CDR1 is MNHNS and CDR2 SASEGT. DNA of the CDR3: TGTGCCAGCAAAGGAAATTACAATGAGCAGTTCTTC. Encoded protein: CASKGNYNEQFF.

This clonotype appeared many times. The rearrangement joins TRBV12-3 or TRBV12-4 to TRBJ2-5; D is unresolved. The V end lost 5 bases, the J end lost 5 bases, and 15 bases lay between the germline ends. This CDR3 has 14 residues. CDR3 nucleotides: TGTGCCAGCAGTCTCGGTGGTAAAATGGAGACCCAGTACTTC. The encoded protein is CASSLGGKMETQYF.

This clonotype has more than one count but fewer than ten. The V and J genes are TRBV18 and TRBJ2-5, with D possibly being TRBD1 (6 bases). The CDR3 loop spans 13 amino acids. The V end lost 3 bases, the J end lost 4 bases, and 9 bases lay between the germline ends. Germline assignment: CDR1 KGHSH and CDR2 LQKENI. The CDR3 region has the DNA TGTGCCAGCTCACCGGACAGTGGAGAGACCCAGTACTTC. The encoded protein is CASSPDSGETQYF.